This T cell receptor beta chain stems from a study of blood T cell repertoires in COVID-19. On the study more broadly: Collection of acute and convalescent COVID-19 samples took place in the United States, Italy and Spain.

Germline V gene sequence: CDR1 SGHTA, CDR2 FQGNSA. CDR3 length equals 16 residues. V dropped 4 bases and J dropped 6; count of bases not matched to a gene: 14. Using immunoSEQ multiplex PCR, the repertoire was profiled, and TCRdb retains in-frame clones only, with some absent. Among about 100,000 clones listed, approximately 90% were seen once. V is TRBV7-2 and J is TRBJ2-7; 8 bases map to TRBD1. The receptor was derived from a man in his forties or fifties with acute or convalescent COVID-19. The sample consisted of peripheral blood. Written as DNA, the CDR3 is TGTGCCAGCAGCTCTAACATTGGGACAGGAGTCCGCGAGCAGTACTTC. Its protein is CASSSNIGTGVREQYF.